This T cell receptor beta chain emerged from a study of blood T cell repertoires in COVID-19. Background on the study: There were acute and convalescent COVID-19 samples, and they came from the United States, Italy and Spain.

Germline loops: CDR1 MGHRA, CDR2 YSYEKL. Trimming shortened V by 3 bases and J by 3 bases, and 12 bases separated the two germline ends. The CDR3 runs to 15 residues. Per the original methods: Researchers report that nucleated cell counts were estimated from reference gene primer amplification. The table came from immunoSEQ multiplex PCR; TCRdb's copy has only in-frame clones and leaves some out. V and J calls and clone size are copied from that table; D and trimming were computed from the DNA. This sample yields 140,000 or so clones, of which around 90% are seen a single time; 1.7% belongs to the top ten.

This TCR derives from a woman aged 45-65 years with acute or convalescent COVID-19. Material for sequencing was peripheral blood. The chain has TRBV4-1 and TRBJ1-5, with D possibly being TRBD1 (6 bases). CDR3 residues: CASSHPGGPNQPQHF. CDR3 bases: TGCGCCAGCAGCCACCCCGGGGGGCCCAATCAGCCCCAGCATTTT.